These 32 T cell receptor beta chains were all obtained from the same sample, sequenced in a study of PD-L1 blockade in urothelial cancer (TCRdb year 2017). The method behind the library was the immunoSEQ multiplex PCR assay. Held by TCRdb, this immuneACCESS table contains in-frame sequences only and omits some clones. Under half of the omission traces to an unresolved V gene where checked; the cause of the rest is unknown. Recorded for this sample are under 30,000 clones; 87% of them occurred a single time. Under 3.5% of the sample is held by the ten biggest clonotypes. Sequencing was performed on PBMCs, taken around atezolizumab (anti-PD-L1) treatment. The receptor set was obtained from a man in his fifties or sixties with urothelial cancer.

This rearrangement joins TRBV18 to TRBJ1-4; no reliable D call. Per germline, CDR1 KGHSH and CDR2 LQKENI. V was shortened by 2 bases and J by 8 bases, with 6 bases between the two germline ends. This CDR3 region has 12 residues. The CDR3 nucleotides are TGTGCCAGCTCACCAATCGCGGAAAAACTGTTTTTT. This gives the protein CASSPIAEKLFF.

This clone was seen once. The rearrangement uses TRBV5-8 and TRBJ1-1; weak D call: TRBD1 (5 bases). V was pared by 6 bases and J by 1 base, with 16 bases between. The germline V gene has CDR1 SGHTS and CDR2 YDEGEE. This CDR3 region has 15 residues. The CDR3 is CASNLGGIRNTEAFF. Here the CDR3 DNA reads TGTGCCAGCAACCTGGGGGGGATCCGGAACACTGAAGCTTTCTTT.

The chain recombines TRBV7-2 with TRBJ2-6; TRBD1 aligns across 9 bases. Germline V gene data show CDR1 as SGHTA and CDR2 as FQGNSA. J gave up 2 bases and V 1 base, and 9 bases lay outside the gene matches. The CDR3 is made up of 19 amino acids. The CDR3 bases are TGTGCCAGCAGCTTAGGGCTTGGGACAGGGCTAGCTGGGGCCAACGTCCTGACTTTC. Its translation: CASSLGLGTGLAGANVLTF.

The CDR3, as DNA: TGCGCCAGCAGCTTGGCGAGGACTAGCGGGAGGGCCGGAGAGACCCAGTACTTC. Amino acid sequence: CASSLARTSGRAGETQYF. The chain links TRBV5-1 to TRBJ2-5; 15 bases align to TRBD2. With V trimmed by 0 bases and J by 4 bases, 7 bases remained unmatched. This CDR3 is 18 amino acids long. CDR1 is SGHRS and CDR2 is YFSETQ in the germline V gene.

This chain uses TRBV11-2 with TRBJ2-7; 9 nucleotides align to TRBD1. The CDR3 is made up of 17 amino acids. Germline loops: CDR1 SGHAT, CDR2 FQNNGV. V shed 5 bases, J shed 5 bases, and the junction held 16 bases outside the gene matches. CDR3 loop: CASSGGMRGTGTHEQYF. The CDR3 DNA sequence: TGTGCCAGCAGCGGGGGAATGCGCGGGACAGGGACCCACGAGCAGTACTTC.

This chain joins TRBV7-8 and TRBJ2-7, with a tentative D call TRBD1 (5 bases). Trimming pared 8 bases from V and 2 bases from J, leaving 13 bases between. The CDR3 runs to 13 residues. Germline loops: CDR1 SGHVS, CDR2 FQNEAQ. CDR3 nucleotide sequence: TGTGCCAGCGGGTCCAGGGCGGCCTACGAGCAGTACTTC. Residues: CASGSRAAYEQYF.

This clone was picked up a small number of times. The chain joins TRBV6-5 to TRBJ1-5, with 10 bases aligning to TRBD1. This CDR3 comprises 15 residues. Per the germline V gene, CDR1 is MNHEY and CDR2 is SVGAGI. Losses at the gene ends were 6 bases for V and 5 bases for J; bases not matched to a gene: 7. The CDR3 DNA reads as TGTGCCAGCAGATCCGGACAGGGGGTCGATCAGCCCCAGCATTTT. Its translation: CASRSGQGVDQPQHF.

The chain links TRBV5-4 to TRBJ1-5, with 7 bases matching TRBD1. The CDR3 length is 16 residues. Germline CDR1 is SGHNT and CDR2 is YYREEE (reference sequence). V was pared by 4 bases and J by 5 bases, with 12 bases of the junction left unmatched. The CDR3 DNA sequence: TGTGCCAGCAGCCCTCCAGACAGGGAGTTCGATCAGCCCCAGCATTTT. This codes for CASSPPDREFDQPQHF.

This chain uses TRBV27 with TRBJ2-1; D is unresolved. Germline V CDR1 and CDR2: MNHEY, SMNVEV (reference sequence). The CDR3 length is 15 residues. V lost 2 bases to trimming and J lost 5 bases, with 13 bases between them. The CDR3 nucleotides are TGTGCCAGCAGTTTAGATATGAGACATAACAATGAGCAGTTCTTC. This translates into CASSLDMRHNNEQFF.

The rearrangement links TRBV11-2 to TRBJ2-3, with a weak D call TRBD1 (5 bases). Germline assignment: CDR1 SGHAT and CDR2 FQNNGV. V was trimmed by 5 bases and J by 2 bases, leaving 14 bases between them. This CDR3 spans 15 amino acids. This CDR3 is CASSPISGLTDTQYF. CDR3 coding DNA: TGTGCCAGCAGCCCCATCTCAGGGCTCACAGATACGCAGTATTTT. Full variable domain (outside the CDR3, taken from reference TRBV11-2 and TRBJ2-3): EAGVAQSPRYKIIEKRQSVAFWCNPISGHATLYWYQQILGQGPKLLIQFQNNGVVDDSQLPKDRFSAERLKGVDSTLKIQPAKLEDSAVYLCASSPISGLTDTQYFGPGTRLTVL.

The CDR3 region is CASRNWESKRGELFF. Here the CDR3 DNA reads TGTGCCAGCAGAAACTGGGAGTCCAAAAGAGGGGAGCTGTTTTTT. The gene calls are TRBV11-2 and TRBJ2-2; weak D call: TRBD2 (5 bases). Germline CDR1 and CDR2: SGHAT and FQNNGV. The V end lost 6 bases, the J end lost 8 bases, and 19 bases lay between the germline ends. The CDR3 length is 15 residues.

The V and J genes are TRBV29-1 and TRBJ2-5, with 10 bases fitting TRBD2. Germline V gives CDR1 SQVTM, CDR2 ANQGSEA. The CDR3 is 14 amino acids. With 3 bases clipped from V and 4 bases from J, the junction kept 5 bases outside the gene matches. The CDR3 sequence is CSVEDSSGRETQYF. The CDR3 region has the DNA TGCAGCGTTGAGGACTCTAGCGGGAGAGAGACCCAGTACTTC.

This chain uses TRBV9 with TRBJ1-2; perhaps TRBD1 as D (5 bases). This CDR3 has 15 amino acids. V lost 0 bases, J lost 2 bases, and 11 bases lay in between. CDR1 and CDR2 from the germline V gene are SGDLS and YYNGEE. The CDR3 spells CASSVVPGDNYGYTF. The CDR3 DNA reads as TGTGCCAGCAGCGTAGTGCCGGGGGACAACTATGGCTACACCTTC.

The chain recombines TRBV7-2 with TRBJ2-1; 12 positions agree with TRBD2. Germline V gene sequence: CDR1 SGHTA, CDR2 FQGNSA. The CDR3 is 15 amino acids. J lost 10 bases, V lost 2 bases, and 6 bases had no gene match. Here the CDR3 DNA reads TGTGCCAGCAGCTTACTAGCGGGAGGGCCGGGCGAGCAGTTCTTC. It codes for CASSLLAGGPGEQFF.

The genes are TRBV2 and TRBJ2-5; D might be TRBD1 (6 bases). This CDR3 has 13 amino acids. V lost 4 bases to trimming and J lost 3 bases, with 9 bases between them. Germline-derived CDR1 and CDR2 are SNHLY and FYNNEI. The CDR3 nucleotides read TGTGCCAGCAGTGGGACAGAGAAAGAGACCCAGTACTTC. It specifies CASSGTEKETQYF.

For the CDR3, the DNA is TGTGCCAGCAGTTCACGACTAGCCCCCTCCTACAATGAGCAGTTCTTC. Protein sequence: CASSSRLAPSYNEQFF. The chain is built from TRBV27 and TRBJ2-1, with 7 bases aligning to TRBD2. V dropped 4 bases and J dropped 0; count of bases not matched to a gene: 6. The CDR3 extends over 16 amino acids. Germline loops: CDR1 MNHEY, CDR2 SMNVEV (reference sequence).

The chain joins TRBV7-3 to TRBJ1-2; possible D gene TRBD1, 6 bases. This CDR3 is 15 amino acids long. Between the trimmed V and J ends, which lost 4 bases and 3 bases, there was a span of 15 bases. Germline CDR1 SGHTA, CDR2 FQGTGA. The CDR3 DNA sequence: TGTGCCAGCAGCTCCTGGGCGGGGGGGCACTATGGCTACACCTTC. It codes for CASSSWAGGHYGYTF.

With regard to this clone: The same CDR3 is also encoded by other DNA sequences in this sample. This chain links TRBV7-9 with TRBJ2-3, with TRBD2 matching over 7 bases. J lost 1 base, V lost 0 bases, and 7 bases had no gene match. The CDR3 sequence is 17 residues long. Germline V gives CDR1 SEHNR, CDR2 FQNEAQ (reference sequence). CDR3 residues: CASSLAGGPSGTDTQYF. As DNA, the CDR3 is TGTGCCAGCAGCTTAGCGGGAGGGCCCTCTGGCACAGATACGCAGTATTTT.

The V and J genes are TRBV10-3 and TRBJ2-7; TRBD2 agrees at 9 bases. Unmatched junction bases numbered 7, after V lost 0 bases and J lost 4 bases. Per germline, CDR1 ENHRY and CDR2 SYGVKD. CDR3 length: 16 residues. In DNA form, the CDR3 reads TGTGCCATCAGTGAGTCGTTTAGCGGGAGCGCGTACGAGCAGTACTTC. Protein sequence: CAISESFSGSAYEQYF.

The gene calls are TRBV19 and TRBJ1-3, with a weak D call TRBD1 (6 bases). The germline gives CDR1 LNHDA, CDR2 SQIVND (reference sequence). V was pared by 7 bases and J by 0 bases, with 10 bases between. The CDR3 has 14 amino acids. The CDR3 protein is CASTARGSGNTIYF. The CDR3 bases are TGTGCCAGTACAGCCAGGGGCTCTGGAAACACCATATATTTT.

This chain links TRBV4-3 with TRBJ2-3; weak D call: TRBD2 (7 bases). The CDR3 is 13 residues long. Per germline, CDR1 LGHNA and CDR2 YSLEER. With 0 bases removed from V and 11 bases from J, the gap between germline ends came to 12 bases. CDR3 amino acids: CASSQDRGARQYF. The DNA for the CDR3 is TGCGCCAGCAGCCAAGATCGGGGGGCCCGGCAGTATTTT.

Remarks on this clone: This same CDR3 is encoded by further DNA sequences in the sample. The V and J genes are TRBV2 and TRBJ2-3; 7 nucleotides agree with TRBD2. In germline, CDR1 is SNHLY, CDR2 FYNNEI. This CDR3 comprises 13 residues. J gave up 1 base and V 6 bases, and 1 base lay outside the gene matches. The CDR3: CASSLAGTDTQYF. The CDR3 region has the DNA TGTGCCAGCAGCCTAGCGGGCACAGATACGCAGTATTTT.

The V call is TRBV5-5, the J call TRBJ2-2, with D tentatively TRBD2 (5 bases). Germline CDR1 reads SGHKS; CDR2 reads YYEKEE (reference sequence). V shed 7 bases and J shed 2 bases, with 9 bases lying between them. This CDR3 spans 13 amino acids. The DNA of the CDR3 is TGTGCCAGCCTCCGGGGAAACACCGGGGAGCTGTTTTTT. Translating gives CASLRGNTGELFF.

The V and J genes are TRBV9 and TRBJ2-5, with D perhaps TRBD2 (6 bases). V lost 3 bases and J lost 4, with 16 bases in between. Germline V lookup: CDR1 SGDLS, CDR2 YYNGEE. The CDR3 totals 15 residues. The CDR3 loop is CASSGPRGNGETQYF. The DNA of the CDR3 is TGTGCCAGCAGCGGTCCCCGGGGGAACGGAGAGACCCAGTACTTC.

The CDR3 sequence is CASSPTGRGNTIYF. In nucleotides, the CDR3 is TGTGCCAGCAGTCCCACAGGGCGTGGAAACACCATATATTTT. The chain couples TRBV5-4 to TRBJ1-3; a possible D gene is TRBD1 (6 bases). The CDR3 extends over 14 amino acids. With 5 bases removed from V and 3 bases from J, the gap between germline ends came to 12 bases. The germline gives CDR1 SGHNT, CDR2 YYREEE (reference sequence).

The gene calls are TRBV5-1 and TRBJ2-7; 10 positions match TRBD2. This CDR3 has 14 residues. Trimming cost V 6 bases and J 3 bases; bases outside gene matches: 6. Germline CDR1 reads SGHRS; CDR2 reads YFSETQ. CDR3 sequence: CASKLAGKSYEQYF. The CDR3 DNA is TGCGCCAGCAAACTAGCGGGGAAGAGCTACGAGCAGTACTTC. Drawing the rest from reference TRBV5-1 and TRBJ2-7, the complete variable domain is KAGVTQTPRYLIKTRGQQVTLSCSPISGHRSVSWYQQTPGQGLQFLFEYFSETQRNKGNFPGRFSGRQFSNSRSEMNVSTLELGDSALYLCASKLAGKSYEQYFGPGTRLTVT.

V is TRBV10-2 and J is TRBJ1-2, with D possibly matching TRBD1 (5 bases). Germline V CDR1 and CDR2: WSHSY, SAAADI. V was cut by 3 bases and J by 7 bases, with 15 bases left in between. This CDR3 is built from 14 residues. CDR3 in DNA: TGCGCCAGCAGTGAACAGGAGTGGCGGACTGGCTACACCTTC. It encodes CASSEQEWRTGYTF.

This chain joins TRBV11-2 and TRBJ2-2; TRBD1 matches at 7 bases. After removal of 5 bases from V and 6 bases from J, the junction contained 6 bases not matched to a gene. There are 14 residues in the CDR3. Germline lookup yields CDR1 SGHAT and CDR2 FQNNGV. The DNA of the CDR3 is TGTGCCAGCAGCGAACAGGGGTTCTCCGGGGAGCTGTTTTTT. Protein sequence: CASSEQGFSGELFF.

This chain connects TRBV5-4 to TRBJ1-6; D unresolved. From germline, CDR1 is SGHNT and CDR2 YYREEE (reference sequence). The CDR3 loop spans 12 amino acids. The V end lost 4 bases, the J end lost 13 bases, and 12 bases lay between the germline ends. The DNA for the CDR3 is TGTGCCAGCAGCCAGGCCGGGGTCCCCCTCCACTTT. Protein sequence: CASSQAGVPLHF.

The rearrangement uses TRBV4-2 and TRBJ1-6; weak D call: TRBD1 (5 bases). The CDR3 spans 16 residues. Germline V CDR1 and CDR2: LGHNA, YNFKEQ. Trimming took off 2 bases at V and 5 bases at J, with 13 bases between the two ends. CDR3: CASSQQMATDNSPLHF. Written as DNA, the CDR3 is TGTGCCAGCAGCCAACAGATGGCGACAGATAATTCACCCCTCCACTTT.

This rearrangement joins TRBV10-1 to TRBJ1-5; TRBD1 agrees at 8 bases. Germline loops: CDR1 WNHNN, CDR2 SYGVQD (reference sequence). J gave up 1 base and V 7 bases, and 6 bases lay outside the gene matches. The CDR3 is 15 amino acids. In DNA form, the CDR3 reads TGCGCCAGCATGGGGGACAGGTCGAGCAATCAGCCCCAGCATTTT. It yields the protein CASMGDRSSNQPQHF.

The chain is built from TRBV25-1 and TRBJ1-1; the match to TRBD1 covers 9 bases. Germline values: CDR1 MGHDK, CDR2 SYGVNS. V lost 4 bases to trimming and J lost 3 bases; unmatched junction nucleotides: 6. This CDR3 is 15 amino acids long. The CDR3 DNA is TGTGCCAGCAGTGCACACAGGACAGGGGACACTGAAGCTTTCTTT. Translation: CASSAHRTGDTEAFF.